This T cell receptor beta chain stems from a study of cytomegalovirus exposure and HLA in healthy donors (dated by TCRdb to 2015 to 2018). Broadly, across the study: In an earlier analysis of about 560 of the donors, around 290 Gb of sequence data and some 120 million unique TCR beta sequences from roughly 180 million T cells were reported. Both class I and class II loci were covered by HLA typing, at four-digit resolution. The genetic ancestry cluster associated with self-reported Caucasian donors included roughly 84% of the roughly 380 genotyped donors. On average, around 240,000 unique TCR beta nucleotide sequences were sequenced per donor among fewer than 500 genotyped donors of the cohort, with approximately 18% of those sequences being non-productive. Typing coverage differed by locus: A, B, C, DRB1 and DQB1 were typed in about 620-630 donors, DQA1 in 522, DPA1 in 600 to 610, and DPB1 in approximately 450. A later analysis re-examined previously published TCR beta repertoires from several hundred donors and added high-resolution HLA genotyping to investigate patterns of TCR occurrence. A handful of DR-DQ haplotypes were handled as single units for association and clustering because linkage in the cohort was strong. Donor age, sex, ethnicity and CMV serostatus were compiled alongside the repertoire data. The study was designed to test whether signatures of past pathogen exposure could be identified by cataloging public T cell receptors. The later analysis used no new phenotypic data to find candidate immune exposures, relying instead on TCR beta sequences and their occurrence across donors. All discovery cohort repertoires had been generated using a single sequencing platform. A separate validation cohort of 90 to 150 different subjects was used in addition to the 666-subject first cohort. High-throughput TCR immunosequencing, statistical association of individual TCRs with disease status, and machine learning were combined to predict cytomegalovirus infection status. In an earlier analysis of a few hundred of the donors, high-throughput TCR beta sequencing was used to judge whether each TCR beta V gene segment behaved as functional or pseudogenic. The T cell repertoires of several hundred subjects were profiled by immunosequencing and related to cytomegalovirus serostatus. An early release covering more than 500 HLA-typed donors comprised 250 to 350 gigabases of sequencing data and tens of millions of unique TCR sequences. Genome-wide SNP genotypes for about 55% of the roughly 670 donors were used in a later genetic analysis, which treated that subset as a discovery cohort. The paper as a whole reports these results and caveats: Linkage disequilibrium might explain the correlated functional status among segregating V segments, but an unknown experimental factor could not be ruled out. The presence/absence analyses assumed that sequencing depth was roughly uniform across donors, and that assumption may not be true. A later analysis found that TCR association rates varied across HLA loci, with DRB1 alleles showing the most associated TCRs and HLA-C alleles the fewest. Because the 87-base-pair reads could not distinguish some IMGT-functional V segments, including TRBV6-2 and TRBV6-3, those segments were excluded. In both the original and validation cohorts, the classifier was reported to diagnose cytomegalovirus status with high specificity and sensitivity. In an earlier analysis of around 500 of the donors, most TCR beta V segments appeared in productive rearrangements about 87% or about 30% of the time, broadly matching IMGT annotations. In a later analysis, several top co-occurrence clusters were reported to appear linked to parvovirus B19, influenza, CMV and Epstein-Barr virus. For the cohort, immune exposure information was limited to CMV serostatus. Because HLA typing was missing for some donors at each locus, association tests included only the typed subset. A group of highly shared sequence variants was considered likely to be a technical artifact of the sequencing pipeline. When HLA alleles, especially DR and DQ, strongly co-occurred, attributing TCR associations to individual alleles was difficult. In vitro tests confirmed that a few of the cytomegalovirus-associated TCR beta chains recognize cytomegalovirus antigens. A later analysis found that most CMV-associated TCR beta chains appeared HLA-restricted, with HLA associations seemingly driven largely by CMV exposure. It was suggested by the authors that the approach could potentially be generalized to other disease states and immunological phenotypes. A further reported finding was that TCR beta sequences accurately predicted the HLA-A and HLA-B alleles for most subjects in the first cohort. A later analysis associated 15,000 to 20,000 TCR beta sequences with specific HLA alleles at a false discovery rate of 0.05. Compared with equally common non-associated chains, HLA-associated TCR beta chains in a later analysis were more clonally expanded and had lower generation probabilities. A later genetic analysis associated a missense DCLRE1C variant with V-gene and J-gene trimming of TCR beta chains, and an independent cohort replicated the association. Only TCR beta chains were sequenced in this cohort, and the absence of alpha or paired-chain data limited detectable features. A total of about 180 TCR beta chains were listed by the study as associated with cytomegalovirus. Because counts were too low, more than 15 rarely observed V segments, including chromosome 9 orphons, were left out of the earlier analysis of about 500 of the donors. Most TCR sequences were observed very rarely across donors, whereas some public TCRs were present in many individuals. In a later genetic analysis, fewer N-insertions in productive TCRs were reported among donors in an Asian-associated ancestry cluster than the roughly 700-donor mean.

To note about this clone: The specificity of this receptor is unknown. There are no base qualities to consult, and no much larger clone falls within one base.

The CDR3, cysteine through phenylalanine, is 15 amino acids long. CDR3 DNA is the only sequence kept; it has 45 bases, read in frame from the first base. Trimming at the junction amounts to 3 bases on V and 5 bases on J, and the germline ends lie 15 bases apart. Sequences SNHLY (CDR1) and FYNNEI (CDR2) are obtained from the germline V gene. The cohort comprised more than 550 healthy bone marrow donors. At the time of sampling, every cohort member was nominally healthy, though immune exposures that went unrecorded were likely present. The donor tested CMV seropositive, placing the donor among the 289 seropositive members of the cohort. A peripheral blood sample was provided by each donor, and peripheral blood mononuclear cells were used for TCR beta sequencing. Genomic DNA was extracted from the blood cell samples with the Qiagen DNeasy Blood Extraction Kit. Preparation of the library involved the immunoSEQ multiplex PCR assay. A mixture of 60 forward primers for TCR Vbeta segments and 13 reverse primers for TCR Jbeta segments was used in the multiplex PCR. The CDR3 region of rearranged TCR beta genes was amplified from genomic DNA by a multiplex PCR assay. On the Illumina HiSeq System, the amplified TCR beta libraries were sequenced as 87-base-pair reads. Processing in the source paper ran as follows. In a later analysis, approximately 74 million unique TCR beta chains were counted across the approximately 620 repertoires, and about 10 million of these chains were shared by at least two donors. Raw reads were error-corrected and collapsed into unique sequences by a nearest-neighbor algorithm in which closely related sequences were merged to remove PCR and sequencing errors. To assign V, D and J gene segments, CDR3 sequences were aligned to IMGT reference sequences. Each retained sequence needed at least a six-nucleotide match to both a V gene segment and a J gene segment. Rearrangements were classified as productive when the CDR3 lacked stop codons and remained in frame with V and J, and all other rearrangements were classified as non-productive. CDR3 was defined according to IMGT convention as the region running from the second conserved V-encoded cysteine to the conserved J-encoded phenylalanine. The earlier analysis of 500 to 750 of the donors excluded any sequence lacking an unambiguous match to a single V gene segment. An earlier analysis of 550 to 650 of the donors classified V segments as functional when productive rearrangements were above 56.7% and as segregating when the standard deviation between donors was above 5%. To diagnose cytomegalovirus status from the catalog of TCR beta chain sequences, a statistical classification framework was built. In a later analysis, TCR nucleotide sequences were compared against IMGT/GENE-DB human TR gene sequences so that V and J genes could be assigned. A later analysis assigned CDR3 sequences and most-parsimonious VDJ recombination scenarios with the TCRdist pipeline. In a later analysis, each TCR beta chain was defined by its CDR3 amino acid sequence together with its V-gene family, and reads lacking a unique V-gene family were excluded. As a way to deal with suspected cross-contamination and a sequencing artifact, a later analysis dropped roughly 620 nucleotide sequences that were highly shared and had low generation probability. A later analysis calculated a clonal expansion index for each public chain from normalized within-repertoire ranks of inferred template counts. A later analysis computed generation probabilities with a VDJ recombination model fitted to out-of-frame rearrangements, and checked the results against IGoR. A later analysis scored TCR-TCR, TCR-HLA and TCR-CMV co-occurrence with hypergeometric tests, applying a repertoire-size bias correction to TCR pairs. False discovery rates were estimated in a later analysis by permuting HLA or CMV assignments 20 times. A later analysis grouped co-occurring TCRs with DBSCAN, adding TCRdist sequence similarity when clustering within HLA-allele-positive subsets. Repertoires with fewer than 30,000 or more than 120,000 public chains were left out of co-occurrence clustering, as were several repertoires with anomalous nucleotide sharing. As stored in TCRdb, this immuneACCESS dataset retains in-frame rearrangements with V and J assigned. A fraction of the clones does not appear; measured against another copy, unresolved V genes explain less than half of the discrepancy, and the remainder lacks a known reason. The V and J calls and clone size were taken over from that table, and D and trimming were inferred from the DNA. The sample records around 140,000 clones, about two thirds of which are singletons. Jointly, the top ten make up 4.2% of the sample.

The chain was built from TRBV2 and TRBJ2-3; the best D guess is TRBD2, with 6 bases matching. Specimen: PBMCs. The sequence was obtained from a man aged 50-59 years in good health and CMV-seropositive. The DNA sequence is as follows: TGTGCCAGCAGTGAGACGCGGGGACTCAGAGATACGCAGTATTTT. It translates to CASSETRGLRDTQYF.